This T cell receptor (beta chain) stems from a study of regulatory T cells in long-lasting Graves disease (dated by TCRdb to the early 2020s). A note on the overall study: Patients with newly diagnosed Graves' disease had been on antithyroid drugs for under 3 months. Persistent Graves' disease patients were compared with newly diagnosed Graves' disease patients by peripheral blood TCR sequencing and RNA sequencing. The study was conducted in China and was registered as a clinical trial. A total of about 33 samples underwent TCR sequencing: some 13 from persistent and roughly 20 from newly diagnosed Graves' disease patients. What the authors observed across the whole study: The study examined only peripheral blood because the primary lesion, thyroid tissue, could not be accessed. Only the TCR beta chain was sequenced and analyzed. As a limitation, the authors acknowledged that the small sample size may reduce accuracy. A larger number of public clonotypes was shared among persistent patients (approximately 2,500) than among newly diagnosed patients (around 880). Persistent Graves' disease patients showed lower TCR Shannon entropy and fewer highly expanded clones than newly diagnosed patients, suggesting clonal expansion. Preferential use of TRBV28, TRBJ1-2 and TRBJ2-5 was observed in persistent disease, whereas TRBV20-1 and TRBJ2-1 were favored in newly diagnosed disease.

In regard to this clonotype: Its antigen remains unidentified. No much larger clonotype is one base removed from it; base qualities were not supplied.

The CDR3 has 15 amino acids, counting the end cysteine and phenylalanine. Here the CDR3 DNA is all that survives: 45 bases in frame from base 1. In the germline V gene (reference sequence), CDR1 corresponds to SGHNT and CDR2 to YYREEE. The trim is 0 bases for V and 1 base for J, with a gap of 5 bases between the germline ends. The sample's time point label, decoded: newly diagnosed GD, antithyroid drugs for less than 3 months. For both TCR sequencing and RNA sequencing, RNA was extracted from PBMCs in TRIzol. The diagnosis of Graves' disease was made according to American Thyroid Association guidelines. Patients were recruited from an endocrinology department in Xi'an, China. Each patient gave 7 to 9.5 milliliters of peripheral blood, collected in an EDTA anticoagulant tube. Ficoll Paque Plus density gradient separation was used to isolate PBMCs, and no additional T cell sorting was done. An Agilent 2100 Bioanalyzer and agarose gel were used to check RNA quality, while a NanoDrop 2000 measured RNA concentration.

The protocol used for the library was multiplex PCR. TCRdb shows the sequencer as Illumina HiSeq 4000. TCR beta libraries were built with iRepertoire HTBI primers and Arm-PCR amplification of CDR3 regions. Before sequencing, the PCR products underwent gel purification. As for the authors' bioinformatics: Across samples, some 62 TRBV and 14 TRBJ segments were identified and used for gene usage analysis of CDR3 amino acid clonotypes. Filtered high-quality paired reads were merged into contigs using COPE and FqMerger. BLAST was used to align contigs to IMGT TRBV, TRBD and TRBJ reference genes, with CDR3 defined following IMGT. Highly expanded clones were defined as clonotypes with a frequency above 0.1%. Shannon entropy served as the measure of repertoire diversity, while the Gini coefficient captured V-J evenness. A clonotype found in more than one individual was treated as public. Clones were called with MiXCR by TCRdb after fastp trimmed the public reads at Q25, and only in-frame beta chains were retained. Entries that share a CDR3 protein sequence are merged under the most common genes and DNA. TCRdb's processing, not the authors' own work, is the source of the V and J calls. Counted in this sample were around 460,000 distinct CDR3 sequences; about 14% of them appeared once. About a sixth of the sample belongs to the ten largest clones.

The sample was also linked to a second study, of T cells in Graves' hyperthyroidism and ophthalmopathy. As that second study puts it: A patient counted as having stable Graves' hyperthyroidism if no progression to ophthalmopathy occurred over 18 months of follow-up. Hyperthyroidism patients were newly diagnosed, had a disease duration of under 2 months, and were aged 18 to 65 years. Exclusion was applied to patients with uncontrolled infections, other autoimmune diseases, pregnancy or lactation. Diagnoses were established on the basis of clinical symptoms, serum thyroxine and TRAb, thyroid ultrasound, and orbital computed tomography. A first-round RT-PCR of the TCR CDR3 used the HTBI primer set with the Qiagen OneStep RT-PCR kit. Most expanded thyroid clonotypes (frequency above 0.001) were also detected in blood, suggesting blood repertoires may reflect thyroid immune responses. In cross-validation, a model built on a 13 V-J signature told ophthalmopathy apart from stable hyperthyroidism with roughly 87% sensitivity and around 83% specificity, and in testing the same model reached 80%/75%. During validation, the model predicted progression to ophthalmopathy a median of about 6.3 months ahead of onset, with almost 71% sensitivity and 72% to 80% specificity. To identify distinguishing TCR V-J signatures, a discovery cohort of 90 to 100 patients was used, comprising 43 with Graves' ophthalmopathy and 57 with stable Graves' hyperthyroidism. An independent validation cohort of 18 to 20 hyperthyroidism patients and 15 or so patients who later progressed to ophthalmopathy tested prospective prediction of ophthalmopathy. The approximately 100 discovery patients were divided at random into training and test sets in a 7:3 ratio. In addition, the study compared T-cell repertoires in thyroid tissue and in blood from roughly 6 Graves' hyperthyroidism patients. After blood sampling, hyperthyroidism patients were treated with methimazole at a starting dose of 30 mg daily, and ophthalmopathy patients were treated with high-dose intravenous methylprednisolone. A second multiplex PCR round built the libraries, followed by size selection and purification. The libraries were sequenced on an Illumina HiSeq2000 using paired-end 100 bp reads. Raw data were processed with SOAPnuke, discarding reads with adapters, uncalled bases, mean Phred below 15, or no exact constant-primer or identifier match. COPE v1.2.5 was used to merge high-quality paired reads, and clonotypes were defined as unique nucleotide sequences. MiTCR v1.1 was used to align clonotypes to the IMGT TRBV, TRBD and TRBJ reference segments. Only V-J combinations with frequency above 0.0001, covering about 99% of repertoires, were analysed. The TCS score was defined as F50 (clonal expansion) divided by E x V (chaos), with BLOSUM62-based TCRdist calculated between CDR3 peptides within each V-J. Welch's t-statistics and random forest reduced around 550 V-J features to 10 to 15, which were used in a naive Bayes classifier (R e1071). Sample size was not statistically predetermined, and blinding of investigators to group allocation was not performed. The paper describes TCR Vbeta CDR3 sequencing of about 140 peripheral blood samples, made up of under 50 ophthalmopathy patients, 70 to 75 hyperthyroidism patients and some 17 progressor patients.

The clonotype comes from a woman aged 45-65 years with Graves disease. Donor details come from another sample of the same person, matched by shared clones. The sequences come from peripheral blood mononuclear cells (PBMCs), collected at new diagnosis, from a patient treated with antithyroid drugs. The chain employs TRBV5-4 and TRBJ2-6; no confident D gene assignment can be made. The nucleotides are TGTGCCAGCAGCTTGGACCTGTCTGGGGCCAACGTCCTGACTTTC. This yields the protein CASSLDLSGANVLTF.